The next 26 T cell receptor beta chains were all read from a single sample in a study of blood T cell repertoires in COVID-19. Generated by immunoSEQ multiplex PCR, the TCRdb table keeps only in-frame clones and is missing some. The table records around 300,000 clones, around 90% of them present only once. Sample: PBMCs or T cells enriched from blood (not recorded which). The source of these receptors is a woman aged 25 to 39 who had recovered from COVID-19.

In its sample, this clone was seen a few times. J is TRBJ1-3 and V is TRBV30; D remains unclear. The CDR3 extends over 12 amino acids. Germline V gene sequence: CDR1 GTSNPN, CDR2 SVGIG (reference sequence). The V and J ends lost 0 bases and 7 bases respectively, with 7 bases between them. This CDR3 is CAWSVLSNTIYF. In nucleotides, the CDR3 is TGTGCCTGGAGTGTACTAAGCAACACCATATATTTT.

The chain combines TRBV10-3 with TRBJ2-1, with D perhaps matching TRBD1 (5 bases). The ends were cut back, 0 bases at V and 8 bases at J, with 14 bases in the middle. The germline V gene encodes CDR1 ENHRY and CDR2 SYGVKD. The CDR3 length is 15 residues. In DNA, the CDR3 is TGTGCCATCAGTGAGTCGATGACCCCAGGGTATGAGCAGTTCTTC. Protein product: CAISESMTPGYEQFF.

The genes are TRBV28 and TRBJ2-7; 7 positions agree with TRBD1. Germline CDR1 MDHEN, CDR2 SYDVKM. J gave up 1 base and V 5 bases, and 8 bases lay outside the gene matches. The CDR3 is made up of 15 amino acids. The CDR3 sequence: CASSRLQGESYEQYF. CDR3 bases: TGTGCCAGCAGTCGGCTCCAGGGGGAGTCCTACGAGCAGTACTTC.

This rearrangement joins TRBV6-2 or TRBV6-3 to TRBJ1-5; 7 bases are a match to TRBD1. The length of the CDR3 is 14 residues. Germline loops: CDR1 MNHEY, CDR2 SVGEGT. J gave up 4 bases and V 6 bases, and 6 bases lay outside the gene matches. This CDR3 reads CASSRQGLNQPQHF. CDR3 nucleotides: TGTGCCAGCAGCCGACAGGGTTTGAATCAGCCCCAGCATTTT.

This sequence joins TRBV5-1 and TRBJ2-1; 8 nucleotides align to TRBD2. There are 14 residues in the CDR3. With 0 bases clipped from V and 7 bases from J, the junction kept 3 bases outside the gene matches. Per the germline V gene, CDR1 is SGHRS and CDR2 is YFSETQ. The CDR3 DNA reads TGCGCCAGCAGCTTGGGGACTAGCAAAAATGAGCAGTTCTTC. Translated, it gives CASSLGTSKNEQFF.

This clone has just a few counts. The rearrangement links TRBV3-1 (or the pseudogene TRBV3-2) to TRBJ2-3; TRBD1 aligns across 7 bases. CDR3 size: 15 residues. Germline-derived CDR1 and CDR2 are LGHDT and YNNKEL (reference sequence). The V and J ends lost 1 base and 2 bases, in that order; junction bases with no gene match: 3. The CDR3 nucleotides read TGTGCCAGCAGCCAAGGGGACAGCCTCACAGATACGCAGTATTTT. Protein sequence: CASSQGDSLTDTQYF.

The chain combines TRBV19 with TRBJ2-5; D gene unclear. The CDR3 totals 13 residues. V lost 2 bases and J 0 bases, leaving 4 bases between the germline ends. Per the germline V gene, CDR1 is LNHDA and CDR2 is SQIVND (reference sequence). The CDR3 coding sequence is TGTGCCAGTAGTATACGGTACCAAGAGACCCAGTACTTC. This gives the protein CASSIRYQETQYF.

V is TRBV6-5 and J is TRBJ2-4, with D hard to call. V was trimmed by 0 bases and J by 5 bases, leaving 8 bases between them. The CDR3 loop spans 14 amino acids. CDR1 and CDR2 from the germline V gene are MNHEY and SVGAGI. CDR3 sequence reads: CASSYSAIQNIQYF. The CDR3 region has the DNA TGTGCCAGCAGTTACTCAGCGATCCAAAACATTCAGTACTTC.

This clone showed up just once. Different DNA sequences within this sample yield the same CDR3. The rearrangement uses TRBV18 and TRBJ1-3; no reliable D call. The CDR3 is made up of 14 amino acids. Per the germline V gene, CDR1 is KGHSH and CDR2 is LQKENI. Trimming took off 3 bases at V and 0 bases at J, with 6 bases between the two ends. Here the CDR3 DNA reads TGTGCCAGCTCACCTGAGGGCTCTGGAAACACCATATATTTT. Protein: CASSPEGSGNTIYF.

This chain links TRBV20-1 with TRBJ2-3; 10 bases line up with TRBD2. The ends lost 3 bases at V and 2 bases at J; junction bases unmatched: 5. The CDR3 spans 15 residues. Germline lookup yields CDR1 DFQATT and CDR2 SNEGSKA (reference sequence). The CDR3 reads CSASSLAGVTDTQYF. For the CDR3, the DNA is TGCAGTGCTAGTTCCCTAGCGGGGGTCACAGATACGCAGTATTTT.

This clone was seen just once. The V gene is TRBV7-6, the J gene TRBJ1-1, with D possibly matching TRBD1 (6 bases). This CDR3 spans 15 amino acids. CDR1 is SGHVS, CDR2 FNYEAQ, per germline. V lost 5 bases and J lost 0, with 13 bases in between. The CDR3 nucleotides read TGTGCCAGCAGCCTCAGGGGTACCTTGAACACTGAAGCTTTCTTT. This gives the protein CASSLRGTLNTEAFF. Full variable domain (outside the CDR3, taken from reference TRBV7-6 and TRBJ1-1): GAGVSQSPRYKVTKRGQDVALRCDPISGHVSLYWYRQALGQGPEFLTYFNYEAQQDKSGLPNDRFSAERPEGSISTLTIQRTEQRDSAMYRCASSLRGTLNTEAFFGQGTRLTVV.

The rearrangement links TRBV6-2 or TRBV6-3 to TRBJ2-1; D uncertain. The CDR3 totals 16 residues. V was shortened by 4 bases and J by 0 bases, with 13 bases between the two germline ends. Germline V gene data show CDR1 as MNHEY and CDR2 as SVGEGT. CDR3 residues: CASSWLGRSSYNEQFF. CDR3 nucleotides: TGTGCCAGCAGTTGGCTCGGAAGGAGCTCCTACAATGAGCAGTTCTTC.

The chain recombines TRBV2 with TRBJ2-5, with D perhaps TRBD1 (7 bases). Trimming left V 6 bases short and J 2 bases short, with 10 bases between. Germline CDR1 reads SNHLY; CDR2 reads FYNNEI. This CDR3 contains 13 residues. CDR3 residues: CASRGGQQETQYF. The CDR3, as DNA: TGTGCCAGCAGGGGGGGACAGCAAGAGACCCAGTACTTC.

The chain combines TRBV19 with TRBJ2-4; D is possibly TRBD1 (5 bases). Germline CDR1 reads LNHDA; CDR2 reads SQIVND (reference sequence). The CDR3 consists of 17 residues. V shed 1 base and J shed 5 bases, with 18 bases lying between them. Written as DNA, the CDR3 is TGTGCCAGTAGTATAGTGGGCGGCAGGGAAAGAGAAAACATTCAGTACTTC. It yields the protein CASSIVGGRERENIQYF.

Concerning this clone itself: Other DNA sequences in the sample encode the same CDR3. CDR3 coding DNA: TGTGCCAGCTCAAAAGAGACCCAGTACTTC. Amino acids: CASSKETQYF. The J gene is TRBJ2-5, the V gene TRBV2; D gene unclear. This CDR3 spans 10 amino acids. Germline assignment: CDR1 SNHLY and CDR2 FYNNEI. With 8 bases removed from V and 3 bases from J, the gap between germline ends came to 4 bases.

The CDR3: CASSRGQVNTGELFF. The CDR3, as DNA: TGTGCCAGCAGCCGGGGACAGGTAAACACCGGGGAGCTGTTTTTT. The chain couples TRBV3-1 (or the pseudogene TRBV3-2) to TRBJ2-2; 8 positions agree with TRBD1. With 4 bases clipped from V and 2 bases from J, the junction kept 3 bases outside the gene matches. Germline values: CDR1 LGHDT, CDR2 YNNKEL (reference sequence). This CDR3 has 15 amino acids.

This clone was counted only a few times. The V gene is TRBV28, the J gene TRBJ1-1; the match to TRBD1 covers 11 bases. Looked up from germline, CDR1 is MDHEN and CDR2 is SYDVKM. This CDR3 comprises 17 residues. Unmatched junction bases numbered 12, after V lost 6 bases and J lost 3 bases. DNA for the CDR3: TGTGCCAGCAGATCCGGGACAGGGGGTAACGTGCACACTGAAGCTTTCTTT. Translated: CASRSGTGGNVHTEAFF.

CDR3 region: CASRGADSPLHF. The CDR3 coding sequence is TGTGCCAGCAGGGGGGCCGATTCACCCCTCCACTTT. The chain recombines TRBV28 with TRBJ1-6, with D maybe TRBD1 (6 bases). CDR1 is MDHEN and CDR2 is SYDVKM in the germline V gene. The V end lost 6 bases, the J end lost 8 bases, and 8 bases lay between the germline ends. The CDR3 covers 12 residues.

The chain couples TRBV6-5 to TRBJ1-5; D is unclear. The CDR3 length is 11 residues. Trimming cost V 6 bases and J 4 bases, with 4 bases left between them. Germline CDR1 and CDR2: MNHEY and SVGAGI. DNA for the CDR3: TGTGCCAGCAGGGCTAATCAGCCCCAGCATTTT. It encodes CASRANQPQHF.

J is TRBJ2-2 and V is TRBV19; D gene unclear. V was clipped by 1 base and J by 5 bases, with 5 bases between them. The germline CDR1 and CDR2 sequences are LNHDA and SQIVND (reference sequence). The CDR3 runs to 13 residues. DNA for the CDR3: TGTGCCAGTAGTATAGTACGGACCGGGGAGCTGTTTTTT. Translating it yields CASSIVRTGELFF. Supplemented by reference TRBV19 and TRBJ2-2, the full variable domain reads DGGITQSPKYLFRKEGQNVTLSCEQNLNHDAMYWYRQDPGQGLRLIYYSQIVNDFQKGDIAEGYSVSREKKESFPLTVTSAQKNPTAFYLCASSIVRTGELFFGEGSRLTVL.

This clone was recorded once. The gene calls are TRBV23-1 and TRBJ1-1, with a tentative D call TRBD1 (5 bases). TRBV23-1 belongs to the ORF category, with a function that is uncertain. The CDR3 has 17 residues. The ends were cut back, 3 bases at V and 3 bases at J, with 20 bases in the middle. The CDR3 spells CASSHQGSTAVDTEAFF. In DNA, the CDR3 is TGCGCCAGCAGTCATCAGGGAAGCACCGCGGTGGACACTGAAGCTTTCTTT.

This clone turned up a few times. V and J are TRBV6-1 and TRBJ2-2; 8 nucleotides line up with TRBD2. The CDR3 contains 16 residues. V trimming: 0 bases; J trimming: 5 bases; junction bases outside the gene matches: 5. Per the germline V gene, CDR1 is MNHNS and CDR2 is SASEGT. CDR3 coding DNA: TGTGCCAGCAGTGAAGCGCGTACTAGCGGTACCGGGGAGCTGTTTTTT. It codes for CASSEARTSGTGELFF.

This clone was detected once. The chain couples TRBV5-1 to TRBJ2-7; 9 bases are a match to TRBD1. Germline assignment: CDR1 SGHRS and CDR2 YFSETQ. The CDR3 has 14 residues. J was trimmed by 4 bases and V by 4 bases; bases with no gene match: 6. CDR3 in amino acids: CASSQGQGRYEQYF. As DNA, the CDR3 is TGCGCCAGCAGCCAAGGACAGGGGAGGTACGAGCAGTACTTC. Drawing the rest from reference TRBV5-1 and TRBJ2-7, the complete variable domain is KAGVTQTPRYLIKTRGQQVTLSCSPISGHRSVSWYQQTPGQGLQFLFEYFSETQRNKGNFPGRFSGRQFSNSRSEMNVSTLELGDSALYLCASSQGQGRYEQYFGPGTRLTVT.

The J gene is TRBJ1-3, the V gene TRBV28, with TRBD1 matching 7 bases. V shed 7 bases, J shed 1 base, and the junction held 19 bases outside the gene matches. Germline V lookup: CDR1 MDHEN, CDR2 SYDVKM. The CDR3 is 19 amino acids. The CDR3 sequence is CASTLAPTGLGYSGNTIYF. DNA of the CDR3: TGTGCCAGCACCCTGGCCCCGACAGGGCTCGGCTATTCTGGAAACACCATATATTTT. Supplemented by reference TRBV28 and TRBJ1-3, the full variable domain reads DVKVTQSSRYLVKRTGEKVFLECVQDMDHENMFWYRQDPGLGLRLIYFSYDVKMKEKGDIPEGYSVSREKKERFSLILESASTNQTSMYLCASTLAPTGLGYSGNTIYFGEGSWLTVV.

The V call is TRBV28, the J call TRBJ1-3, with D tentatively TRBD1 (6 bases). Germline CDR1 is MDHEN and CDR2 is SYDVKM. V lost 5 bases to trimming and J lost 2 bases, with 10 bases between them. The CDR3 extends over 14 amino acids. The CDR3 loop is CASSKQGAGNTIYF. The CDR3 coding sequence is TGTGCCAGCAGTAAACAGGGAGCTGGAAACACCATATATTTT.

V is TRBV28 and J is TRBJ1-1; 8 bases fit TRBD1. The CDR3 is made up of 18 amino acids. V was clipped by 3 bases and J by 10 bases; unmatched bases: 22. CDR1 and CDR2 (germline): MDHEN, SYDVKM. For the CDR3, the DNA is TGTGCCAGCAGTTTGGGCGAAGCGGGACAGGCCATCTCTCAGGGAGCTTTCTTT. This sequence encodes CASSLGEAGQAISQGAFF.